The sequence of this T cell receptor (beta chain) was determined in a study of CD8+ T cells in alopecia areata. Across the whole study: Administration of oral tofacitinib to treated patients was at 5 to 10 mg twice daily. The study gave tofacitinib for 6 to 18 months, then 6 months off drug.

RNA was isolated and reverse transcribed to cDNA, the sequencing template. Method: immunoSEQ multiplex PCR; TCRdb's copy keeps in-frame clones and lacks some. The data show roughly 200,000 clones, about 53% seen once. The treatment is: oral pan-JAK inhibitor, 5-10 mg twice daily. Cell sorting was applied to PBMCs, and CD4+ and CD8+ T cells were collected. With 1 base removed from V and 6 bases from J, the gap between germline ends came to 9 bases. The CDR3 loop spans 13 amino acids. Germline V gene data show CDR1 as SGHTA and CDR2 as FQGTGA. The material was CD8+ T cells sorted from blood, obtained at week 24, from a patient treated with tofacitinib. The clonotype was recovered from a human donor with alopecia areata. The rearrangement uses TRBV7-3 and TRBJ2-5; D remains unclear. The CDR3 region is CASSLRVMKTQYF. The DNA for the CDR3 is TGTGCCAGCAGCTTAAGGGTGATGAAGACCCAGTACTTC.